Listed here are 10 T cell receptor beta chains from one sample, sequenced in a study of T-cell memory formation after mild COVID-19. TCRdb ran MiXCR on the 5' RACE reads and lists one entry per CDR3 protein. The table includes some 190,000 distinct CDR3 sequences, around 20% detected once. The sequencing input was PBMCs or a T cell subset sorted from them (not recorded which). These TCRs come from an adult woman who had mild COVID-19 (a few samples of this study predate the infection). Cell type and time point are not known.

This clonotype has only a few counts. This sequence joins TRBV20-1 and TRBJ1-1; the D is unclear. Trimming removed 3 bases from V and 4 bases from J, with 18 bases in between. CDR3 size: 15 residues. The germline gives CDR1 DFQATT, CDR2 SNEGSKA (reference sequence). This CDR3 is CSASDWAAVSTEAFF. The CDR3 DNA reads as TGCAGTGCTAGTGATTGGGCAGCAGTGAGCACTGAAGCTTTCTTT.

The chain joins TRBV4-2 to TRBJ1-2, with D possibly being TRBD1 (5 bases). V lost 4 bases, J lost 6 bases, and 21 bases lay in between. Per germline, CDR1 LGHNA and CDR2 YNFKEQ. This CDR3 has 16 amino acids. The DNA for the CDR3 is TGTGCCAGCAGCCCAGCAACGGGACCCACAACGCATGGCTACACCTTC. Amino acid sequence: CASSPATGPTTHGYTF.

The CDR3 DNA reads TGTGCCAGCAGCGGACCGGCGGGAGTGACCTACGAGCAGTACTTC. Protein: CASSGPAGVTYEQYF. This rearrangement joins TRBV7-8 to TRBJ2-7; 7 bases match TRBD2. Germline V lookup: CDR1 SGHVS, CDR2 FQNEAQ. Trimming removed 5 bases from V and 2 bases from J; junction bases left unmatched: 9. The CDR3 runs 15 residues.

In its sample, this clonotype was seen a few times. The rearrangement uses TRBV7-9 and TRBJ2-1; TRBD2 matches 7 bases. V shed 2 bases, J shed 5 bases, and the junction held 9 bases outside the gene matches. The length of the CDR3 is 16 residues. Germline V gene sequence: CDR1 SEHNR, CDR2 FQNEAQ (reference sequence). Here the CDR3 DNA reads TGTGCCAGCAGCTTAATCGGGGGGATAGAGAACAATGAGCAGTTCTTC. This sequence encodes CASSLIGGIENNEQFF.

This chain uses TRBV20-1 with TRBJ1-1; D not resolved. CDR3 size: 13 residues. The germline CDR1 and CDR2 sequences are DFQATT and SNEGSKA (reference sequence). Trimming cost V 1 base and J 5 bases, with 11 bases left between them. The CDR3 coding sequence is TGCAGTGCTAGAGTCCCCCTACGGACTGAAGCTTTCTTT. It codes for CSARVPLRTEAFF.

Ten or more counts support this clonotype. An end of the junction differs from the germline gene, which may be a read error. The chain employs TRBV5-1 and TRBJ1-1; perhaps TRBD1 as D (5 bases). Germline V lookup: CDR1 SGHRS, CDR2 YFSETQ. This CDR3 has 14 amino acids. The CDR3 here is CASSLPGGNTEAFF. CDR3 in DNA: TGTGCCAGCAGTTTGCCGGGGGGAAACACTGAAGCTTTCTTT.

Written as DNA, the CDR3 is TGCGCCAGCAGCTTGGCCAACGAAGATTATCAGCCCCAGCATTTT. This sequence encodes CASSLANEDYQPQHF. The chain combines TRBV5-1 with TRBJ1-5; D call uncertain. This CDR3 spans 15 amino acids. Trimming shortened V by 0 bases and J by 5 bases, and 12 bases separated the two germline ends. Germline loops: CDR1 SGHRS, CDR2 YFSETQ.

This clonotype has only a few counts. The rearrangement joins TRBV7-3 to TRBJ1-1; possible D gene TRBD1, 5 bases. Trimming cost V 5 bases and J 8 bases, with 15 bases left between them. The CDR3 contains 13 residues. CDR1 is SGHTA and CDR2 is FQGTGA in the germline V gene. As DNA, the CDR3 is TGTGCCAGCAGCGAGGGGACTCCCCAAGAAGCTTTCTTT. Its protein is CASSEGTPQEAFF.

J is TRBJ2-7 and V is TRBV7-9; 12 bases are shared with TRBD2. The germline V gene encodes CDR1 SEHNR and CDR2 FQNEAQ (reference sequence). The CDR3 is 22 residues long. The trim removed 2 bases at V and 2 bases at J, leaving 22 bases unmatched. CDR3 sequence reads: CASSLTPRERLAGDWIAYEQYF. CDR3 nucleotides: TGTGCCAGCAGCTTAACCCCGCGGGAAAGACTAGCGGGGGACTGGATAGCCTACGAGCAGTACTTC.

This clonotype has a handful of counts. The V call is TRBV18, the J call TRBJ2-1; 8 bases line up with TRBD2. This CDR3 region has 15 residues. The V gene end was trimmed by 6 bases and the J gene end by 3 bases; junction bases not matched to a gene: 7. The V gene's germline CDR1 is KGHSH and CDR2 LQKENI. The CDR3 DNA reads as TGTGCCAGCTCCCCGGGACGGGGGGGCTACAATGAGCAGTTCTTC. The encoded protein is CASSPGRGGYNEQFF.